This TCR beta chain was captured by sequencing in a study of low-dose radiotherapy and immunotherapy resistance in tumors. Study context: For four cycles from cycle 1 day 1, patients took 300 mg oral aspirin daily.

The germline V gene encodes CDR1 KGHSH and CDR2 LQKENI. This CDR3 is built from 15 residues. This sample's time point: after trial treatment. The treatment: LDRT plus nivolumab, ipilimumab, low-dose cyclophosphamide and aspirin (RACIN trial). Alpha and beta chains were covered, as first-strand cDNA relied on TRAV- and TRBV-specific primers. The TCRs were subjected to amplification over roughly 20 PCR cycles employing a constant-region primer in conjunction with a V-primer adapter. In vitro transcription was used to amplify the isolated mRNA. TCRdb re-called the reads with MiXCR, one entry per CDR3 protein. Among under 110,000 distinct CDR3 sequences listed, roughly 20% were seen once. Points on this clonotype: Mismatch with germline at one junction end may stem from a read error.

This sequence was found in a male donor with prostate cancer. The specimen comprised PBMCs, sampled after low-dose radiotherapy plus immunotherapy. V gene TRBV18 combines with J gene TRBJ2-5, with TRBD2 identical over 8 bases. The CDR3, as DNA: TGTGCCAGCTCGCCACGGGAGGGCCTAGACGAGACCCAGTACTTC. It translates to CASSPREGLDETQYF. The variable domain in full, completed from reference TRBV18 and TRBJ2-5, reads NAGVMQNPRHLVRRRGQEARLRCSPMKGHSHVYWYRQLPEEGLKFMVYLQKENIIDESGMPKERFSAEFPKEGPSILRIQQVVRGDSAAYFCASSPREGLDETQYFGPGTRLLVL.